The T cell receptor (beta chain) under discussion was sequenced for a study of blood T cell repertoires in COVID-19 (dated by TCRdb to the early 2020s). Regarding the complete study: Collaborator samples came from the United States, Italy and Spain and covered acute and convalescent phases of COVID-19. The prospective study material was composed of cDNA or gDNA derived from T cells, B-cell-depleted T cells, or PBMCs. Subjects who had been exposed to COVID-19, were actively infected with it, or had recovered from it provided the deeply sampled blood TCRbeta repertoires that made up the dataset. A freely available public database, intended as a resource for researchers studying the immune response to SARS-CoV-2, is where the repertoires were released. Samples were obtained from the ongoing ImmuneRACE study (first 160 participants) and from over a thousand subjects provided by 6 global collaborators. A de-identified subject ID, COVID-19 status, age in years and sex were almost always included in the sample metadata. HLA class I and class II types, where available, came from metadata supplied by the sample provider rather than from assay-based typing. Summary of the overall study and its limitations: How much clinical and demographic metadata was included differed by source and by participant, and the metadata was provided uncurated.

Worth noting for this clone: Its antigen remains undetermined. No clone much larger than this one lies a single base away; base qualities are absent.

TCRbeta CDR3 regions were amplified from genomic DNA by means of the immunoSEQ Assay, a bias-controlled multiplex PCR. For the original study's pipeline: Within the assay, amplification of reference gene primers was used to estimate how many nucleated cells each sample contained. To quantify the absolute abundance of each unique TCRbeta CDR3 rearrangement, sequence reads were collapsed and filtered. For each sample, productive Simpson clonality was calculated as the square root of Simpson's diversity index across productive rearrangements. TCRdb mirrors the immuneACCESS table, restricted to in-frame sequences. Some clones are absent from its copies; in checked studies, under half trace to an unresolved V gene, and the reason for the others is unknown. V and J calls and clone size come straight from that table; D and trimming were deduced from the DNA. The table for this sample lists around 350,000 clones; about 87% of them were counted only once. The top ten constitute about 3% of the sample.

Each collaborating institution followed its own protocols to collect whole blood in K2EDTA tubes. For TCRbeta analysis, collaborator samples were shipped as frozen whole blood, as isolated PBMCs, or as DNA extracted from either sample type. The TCR comes from a human donor in a cohort sampled during active COVID-19. The sequencing input was peripheral blood.

In nucleotide form, the sequence is TGTGCCAGCTCACCACTTTCCAGGGCGGGGACTGAAGCTTTCTTT. It translates as CASSPLSRAGTEAFF. Recombination connected TRBV18 to TRBJ1-1, and TRBD1 may be the D gene, going by 5 matching bases. Including cysteine and phenylalanine, the CDR3 has 15 amino acids. Just CDR3 DNA is preserved here, 45 bases in frame from base 1. V is reduced by 1 base and J by 5 bases, leaving a spacing of 14 bases between them. As encoded in the germline V gene, CDR1 is KGHSH while CDR2 is LQKENI.